These 28 T cell receptor beta chains share one sample of origin, sequenced in a study of blood T cell repertoires in COVID-19. Sequencing was performed with immunoSEQ multiplex PCR; in TCRdb, only in-frame clones are kept and a portion is missing. The table has roughly 220,000 clones, around 80% seen once. Sequencing input: peripheral blood. These TCRs come from a woman aged 60-75 years who had recovered from COVID-19.

This chain joins TRBV19 and TRBJ2-3; 9 bases are a match to TRBD2. CDR1 and CDR2 (germline): LNHDA, SQIVND (reference sequence). The CDR3 totals 14 residues. With 6 bases clipped from V and 1 base from J, the junction kept 2 bases outside the gene matches. DNA for the CDR3: TGTGCCAGTAGAAAGCGGGGGGGCACAGATACGCAGTATTTT. This sequence encodes CASRKRGGTDTQYF.

The chain carries TRBV5-8 and TRBJ1-4, with no clear D. The V end lost 4 bases, the J end lost 0 bases, and 13 bases lay between the germline ends. Germline values: CDR1 SGHTS, CDR2 YDEGEE. The CDR3 is 16 residues long. The CDR3 nucleotides are TGTGCCAGCAGCCACCGCCCCATAGCAACTAATGAAAAACTGTTTTTT. Its protein product is CASSHRPIATNEKLFF.

The chain combines TRBV5-1 with TRBJ2-7, with 10 bases fitting TRBD1. The CDR3 is 15 amino acids. Germline trimming cut 4 bases from V and 7 bases from J; bases unmatched to any gene: 11. Germline CDR1 is SGHRS and CDR2 is YFSETQ. CDR3 region: CASSLNTGQGGEQYF. CDR3 nucleotide sequence: TGCGCCAGCAGCCTAAACACCGGACAGGGGGGAGAGCAGTACTTC.

The V and J genes are TRBV2 and TRBJ1-5; the D gene is possibly TRBD1 (6 bases). The CDR3 runs to 15 residues. Trimming shortened V by 5 bases and J by 0 bases, and 11 bases separated the two germline ends. The germline V gene encodes CDR1 SNHLY and CDR2 FYNNEI. The CDR3 region is CASSPDSNSNQPQHF. The DNA of the CDR3 is TGTGCCAGCAGTCCGGACAGTAATAGCAATCAGCCCCAGCATTTT.

The chain combines TRBV7-8 with TRBJ1-4; maybe TRBD1 (6 bases). The germline CDR1 and CDR2 sequences are SGHVS and FQNEAQ. Between the trimmed V and J ends, which lost 1 base and 0 bases, there was a span of 9 bases. The CDR3 loop spans 16 amino acids. The CDR3: CASSLGYRATNEKLFF. In nucleotides, the CDR3 is TGTGCCAGCAGCTTAGGGTACAGGGCAACTAATGAAAAACTGTTTTTT.

The chain couples TRBV2 to TRBJ2-3; the D gene is possibly TRBD2 (5 bases). The CDR3 has 15 amino acids. The germline gives CDR1 SNHLY, CDR2 FYNNEI. V lost 7 bases and J 4 bases, leaving 18 bases between the germline ends. The CDR3 DNA reads as TGTGCCAGCACCCCCGGGGAGAAGATCCCAGATACGCAGTATTTT. It is translated as CASTPGEKIPDTQYF.

The chain uses TRBV2 and TRBJ2-7, with D perhaps TRBD2 (5 bases). Germline V gene sequence: CDR1 SNHLY, CDR2 FYNNEI. This CDR3 is 14 amino acids long. The V end was cut by 0 bases, the J end by 5 bases, with 11 bases between. The CDR3 loop is CASSEAQRWNEQYF. The CDR3 DNA is TGTGCCAGCAGTGAAGCGCAGCGGTGGAACGAGCAGTACTTC. The full variable domain, its missing parts supplied by reference TRBV2 and TRBJ2-7, is EPEVTQTPSHQVTQMGQEVILRCVPISNHLYFYWYRQILGQKVEFLVSFYNNEISEKSEIFDDQFSVERPDGSNFTLKIRSTKLEDSAMYFCASSEAQRWNEQYFGPGTRLTVT.

Notes on this clone: The junction shows a germline mismatch at one end, possibly a read error. V and J are TRBV6-5 and TRBJ2-3; D possibly corresponds to TRBD2 (6 bases). This CDR3 is 13 amino acids long. Germline V CDR1 and CDR2: MNHEY, SVGAGI. The CDR3 bases are TGTGCCAGCAGTGACTCTCCCGGGGGTACGCAGTATTTT. Protein product: CASSDSPGGTQYF.

In this sample, this clone turned up once. The chain combines TRBV12-3 or TRBV12-4 with TRBJ1-1; D unresolved. The CDR3 has 12 amino acids. The germline V and J ends were trimmed by 6 bases and 6 bases, with 11 bases remaining between them. The CDR3 coding sequence is TGTGCCAGCAGCAAATGGCAGGCTGAAGCTTTCTTT. Its protein product is CASSKWQAEAFF.

The chain joins TRBV5-5 to TRBJ2-5, with D maybe TRBD1 (6 bases). The CDR3 is 12 amino acids. Per the germline V gene, CDR1 is SGHKS and CDR2 is YYEKEE (reference sequence). V lost 4 bases to trimming and J lost 3 bases, with 7 bases between them. In nucleotides, the CDR3 is TGTGCCAGCAGCCGGACAGAAGAGACCCAGTACTTC. As protein: CASSRTEETQYF.

The rearrangement uses TRBV19 and TRBJ2-3, with 8 positions matching TRBD1. The CDR3 consists of 13 residues. Germline V gene sequence: CDR1 LNHDA, CDR2 SQIVND (reference sequence). With 10 bases clipped from V and 4 bases from J, the junction kept 7 bases outside the gene matches. The CDR3 DNA follows: TGTGCCACCGGGACAGGAGGGGCAGATACGCAGTATTTT. It codes for CATGTGGADTQYF.

This clone has only one observation. V is TRBV3-1 (or the pseudogene TRBV3-2) and J is TRBJ2-7; D is unresolved. The CDR3 consists of 14 residues. The ends were cut back, 1 base at V and 1 base at J, with 8 bases in the middle. Germline CDR1 reads LGHDT; CDR2 reads YNNKEL (reference sequence). CDR3 sequence (DNA): TGTGCCAGCAGCCAAGTGGCGGTATCCTACGAGCAGTACTTC. Protein product: CASSQVAVSYEQYF.

This clone showed up just a few times. The chain employs TRBV4-3 and TRBJ1-2; the D is unclear. The ends were cut back, 2 bases at V and 4 bases at J, with 17 bases in the middle. The CDR3 is made up of 16 amino acids. CDR1 and CDR2 from the germline V gene are LGHNA and YSLEER. Written as DNA, the CDR3 is TGCGCCAGCAGCCAACAAAGCGACCCCCCCTCCTATGGCTACACCTTC. Translated, it gives CASSQQSDPPSYGYTF.

This clone was observed once. V is TRBV29-1 and J is TRBJ1-5; tentatively, D is TRBD1 (5 bases). Trimming removed 5 bases at V and 5 bases at J, with 13 bases between. Germline CDR1 SQVTM, CDR2 ANQGSEA. The CDR3 has 13 amino acids. Here the CDR3 DNA reads TGCAGCGTTAGTGACAGTAATTATCAGCCCCAGCATTTT. It codes for CSVSDSNYQPQHF.

This chain connects TRBV6-6 to TRBJ2-7; 8 nucleotides line up with TRBD1. The CDR3 runs to 12 residues. The germline gives CDR1 MNHNY, CDR2 SVGAGI (reference sequence). J lost 6 bases, V lost 6 bases, and 4 bases had no gene match. CDR3 region: CASRDREFEQYF. The CDR3 DNA is TGTGCCAGCAGGGACAGGGAGTTCGAGCAGTACTTC.

The chain carries TRBV5-6 and TRBJ1-3; D ambiguous. V was cut by 6 bases and J by 4 bases, with 17 bases left in between. Germline V CDR1 and CDR2: SGHDT, YYEEEE. CDR3 length: 15 amino acids. CDR3 residues: CASTFRYRSGNTIYF. CDR3 sequence (DNA): TGTGCCAGCACCTTTCGCTACCGAAGCGGAAACACCATATATTTT. Filled out from reference TRBV5-6 and TRBJ1-3, the complete variable domain reads DAGVTQSPTHLIKTRGQQVTLRCSPKSGHDTVSWYQQALGQGPQFIFQYYEEEERQRGNFPDRFSGHQFPNYSSELNVNALLLGDSALYLCASTFRYRSGNTIYFGEGSWLTVV.

The rearrangement uses TRBV19 and TRBJ1-1, with 8 bases matching TRBD1. The V gene's germline CDR1 is LNHDA and CDR2 SQIVND (reference sequence). J was trimmed by 4 bases and V by 3 bases; bases with no gene match: 1. This CDR3 region has 13 residues. The CDR3, as DNA: TGTGCCAGTAGTATCAGGGGGCCCACTGAAGCTTTCTTT. This codes for CASSIRGPTEAFF. The full variable domain, completed using reference TRBV19 and TRBJ1-1, is DGGITQSPKYLFRKEGQNVTLSCEQNLNHDAMYWYRQDPGQGLRLIYYSQIVNDFQKGDIAEGYSVSREKKESFPLTVTSAQKNPTAFYLCASSIRGPTEAFFGQGTRLTVV.

J is TRBJ2-7 and V is TRBV9, with D tentatively TRBD2 (5 bases). The CDR3 is 15 amino acids. The germline V gene has CDR1 SGDLS and CDR2 YYNGEE. V lost 4 bases and J 0 bases, leaving 14 bases between the germline ends. CDR3: CASSPTSGYSYEQYF. The CDR3 coding sequence is TGTGCCAGCAGCCCGACCTCGGGGTACTCCTACGAGCAGTACTTC.

V is TRBV11-3 and J is TRBJ2-2; D is perhaps TRBD1 (6 bases). V lost 5 bases and J lost 2, with 12 bases in between. Germline V lookup: CDR1 SGHNT, CDR2 YENEEA. The CDR3 consists of 15 residues. DNA for the CDR3: TGTGCCAGCAGCCCCGGGACATACAACACCGGGGAGCTGTTTTTT. This gives the protein CASSPGTYNTGELFF.

The chain uses TRBV6-5 and TRBJ1-4; TRBD1 matches at 10 bases. The CDR3 contains 13 residues. The junction had 3 bases not matched to a gene; V was cut back by 6 bases and J by 8 bases. In germline, CDR1 is MNHEY, CDR2 SVGAGI. The CDR3 coding sequence is TGTGCCAGCAGCGGACAGGGGGGAGAAAAACTGTTTTTT. Residues: CASSGQGGEKLFF.

The chain is built from TRBV2 and TRBJ1-2; 9 bases match TRBD1. The CDR3 runs 14 residues. Unmatched junction bases numbered 5, after V lost 1 base and J lost 8 bases. In germline, CDR1 is SNHLY, CDR2 FYNNEI. CDR3 residues: CASSEGTGVWGYTF. For the CDR3, the DNA is TGTGCCAGCAGTGAAGGGACAGGGGTATGGGGCTACACCTTC.

The chain joins TRBV7-8 to TRBJ1-5, with TRBD1 as a possible D gene (5 bases). Between the trimmed V and J ends, which lost 1 base and 1 base, there was a span of 11 bases. CDR1 is SGHVS, CDR2 FQNEAQ, per germline. The length of the CDR3 is 16 residues. CDR3 nucleotide sequence: TGTGCCAGCAGCTTAGGCAGGGCTGGGAGCAATCAGCCCCAGCATTTT. This encodes CASSLGRAGSNQPQHF.

The genes are TRBV19 and TRBJ2-3; 7 bases agree with TRBD1. Trimming took 10 bases from V and 0 from J; bases not matched to a gene: 19. Germline CDR1 LNHDA, CDR2 SQIVND (reference sequence). The CDR3 runs to 18 residues. CDR3 DNA sequence: TGTGCCACTTCAGGGGGTAATACCGGGACACCGAGCACAGATACGCAGTATTTT. This translates into CATSGGNTGTPSTDTQYF.

This clone has more than one count but fewer than ten. The V call is TRBV5-8, the J call TRBJ1-1; TRBD1 matches 10 bases. CDR1 and CDR2 from the germline V gene are SGHTS and YDEGEE. The V gene end was trimmed by 5 bases and the J gene end by 4 bases; junction bases not matched to a gene: 14. There are 17 residues in the CDR3. CDR3 residues: CASSPDRGRNIGTEAFF. The CDR3 DNA reads as TGTGCCAGCAGTCCCGACAGGGGGCGCAATATAGGCACTGAAGCTTTCTTT.

The chain couples TRBV7-3 to TRBJ2-7; 11 nucleotides line up with TRBD2. The germline V gene has CDR1 SGHTA and CDR2 FQGTGA. This CDR3 has 14 amino acids. With V trimmed by 4 bases and J by 7 bases, 6 bases remained unmatched. The CDR3 sequence is CASSSLAGGAEQYF. The CDR3 DNA sequence: TGTGCCAGCAGCTCCCTAGCGGGGGGTGCTGAGCAGTACTTC.

This clone showed up just a few times. The chain employs TRBV7-2 and TRBJ2-5; perhaps TRBD2 as D (6 bases). V was clipped by 5 bases and J by 4 bases, with 14 bases between them. The CDR3 covers 14 residues. The V gene's germline CDR1 is SGHTA and CDR2 FQGNSA. CDR3 region: CASSSFYSGETQYF. The CDR3, as DNA: TGTGCCAGCAGCAGTTTTTATAGCGGAGAGACCCAGTACTTC.

This chain connects TRBV19 to TRBJ2-3; maybe TRBD2 (5 bases). V lost 1 base and J 3 bases, leaving 5 bases between the germline ends. CDR1 is LNHDA, CDR2 SQIVND, per germline (reference sequence). CDR3 length: 13 residues. The CDR3 here is CASSIGGTDTQYF. In DNA, the CDR3 is TGTGCCAGTAGTATAGGCGGGACAGATACGCAGTATTTT.

The gene calls are TRBV6-5 and TRBJ2-3; D might be TRBD2 (6 bases). The V gene lost 10 bases and the J gene lost 9 bases, with 20 bases spanning the gap. Germline CDR1 MNHEY, CDR2 SVGAGI. This CDR3 is 13 amino acids long. CDR3 amino acids: CATRGTYGLTQYF. The CDR3 nucleotides read TGTGCCACCCGCGGGACTTACGGCTTAACGCAGTATTTT.